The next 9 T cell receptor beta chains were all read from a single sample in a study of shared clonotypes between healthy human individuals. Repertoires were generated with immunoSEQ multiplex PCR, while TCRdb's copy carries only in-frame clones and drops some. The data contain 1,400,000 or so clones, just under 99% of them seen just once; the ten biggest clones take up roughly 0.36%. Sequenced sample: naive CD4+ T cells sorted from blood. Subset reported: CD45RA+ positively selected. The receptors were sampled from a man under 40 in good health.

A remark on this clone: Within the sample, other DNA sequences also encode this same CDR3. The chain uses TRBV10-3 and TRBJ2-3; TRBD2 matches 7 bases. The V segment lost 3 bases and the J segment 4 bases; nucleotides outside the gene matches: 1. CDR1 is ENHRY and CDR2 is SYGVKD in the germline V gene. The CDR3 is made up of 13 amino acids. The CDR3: CAISESGADTQYF. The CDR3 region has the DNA TGTGCCATCAGTGAAAGCGGGGCAGATACGCAGTATTTT.

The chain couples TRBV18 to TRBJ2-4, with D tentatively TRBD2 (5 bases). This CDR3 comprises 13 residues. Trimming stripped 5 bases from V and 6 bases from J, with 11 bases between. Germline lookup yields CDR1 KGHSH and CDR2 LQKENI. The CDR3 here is CASSESSGNIQYF. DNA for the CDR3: TGTGCCAGCTCAGAATCGAGCGGAAACATTCAGTACTTC.

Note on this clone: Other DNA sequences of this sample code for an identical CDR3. The CDR3: CASSLDGTGQETQYF. Here the CDR3 DNA reads TGCGCCAGCAGCTTGGACGGGACAGGCCAAGAGACCCAGTACTTC. V gene TRBV5-1 combines with J gene TRBJ2-5; TRBD1 matches at 8 bases. The trim removed 0 bases at V and 1 base at J, leaving 2 bases unmatched. The germline V gene encodes CDR1 SGHRS and CDR2 YFSETQ. This CDR3 has 15 residues.

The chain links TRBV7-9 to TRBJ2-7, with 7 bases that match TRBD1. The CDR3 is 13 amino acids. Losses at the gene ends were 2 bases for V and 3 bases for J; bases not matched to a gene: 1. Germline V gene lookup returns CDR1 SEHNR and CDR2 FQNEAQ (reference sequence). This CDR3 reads CASSLNRGYEQYF. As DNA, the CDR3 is TGTGCCAGCAGCTTAAACAGGGGCTACGAGCAGTACTTC. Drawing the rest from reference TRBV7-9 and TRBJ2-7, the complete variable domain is DTGVSQNPRHKITKRGQNVTFRCDPISEHNRLYWYRQTLGQGPEFLTYFQNEAQLEKSRLLSDRFSAERPKGSFSTLEIQRTEQGDSAMYLCASSLNRGYEQYFGPGTRLTVT.

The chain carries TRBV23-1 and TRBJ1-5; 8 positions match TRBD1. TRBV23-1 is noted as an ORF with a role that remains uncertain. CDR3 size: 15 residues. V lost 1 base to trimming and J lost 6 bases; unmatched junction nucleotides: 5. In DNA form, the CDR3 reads TGCGCCAGCAGTCAATGGACAGGGCGGTTTCAGCCCCAGCATTTT. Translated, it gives CASSQWTGRFQPQHF.

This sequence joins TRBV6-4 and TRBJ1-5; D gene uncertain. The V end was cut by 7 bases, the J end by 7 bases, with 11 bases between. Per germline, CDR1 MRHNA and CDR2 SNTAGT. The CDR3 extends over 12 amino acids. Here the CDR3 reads CASIKGWQPQHF. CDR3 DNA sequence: TGTGCCAGCATCAAAGGATGGCAGCCCCAGCATTTT.

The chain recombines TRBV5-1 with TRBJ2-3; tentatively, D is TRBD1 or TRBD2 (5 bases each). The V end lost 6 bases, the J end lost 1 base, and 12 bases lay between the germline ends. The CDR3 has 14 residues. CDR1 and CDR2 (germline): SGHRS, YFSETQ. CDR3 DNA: TGCGCCAGCAACATACTAGGGGGCACAGATACGCAGTATTTT. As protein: CASNILGGTDTQYF.

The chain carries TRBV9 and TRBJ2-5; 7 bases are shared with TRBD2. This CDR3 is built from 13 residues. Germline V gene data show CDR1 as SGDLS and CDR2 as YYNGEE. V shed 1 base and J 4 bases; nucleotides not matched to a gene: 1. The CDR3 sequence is CASSVRTRETQYF. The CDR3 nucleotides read TGTGCCAGCAGCGTAAGGACTAGAGAGACCCAGTACTTC.

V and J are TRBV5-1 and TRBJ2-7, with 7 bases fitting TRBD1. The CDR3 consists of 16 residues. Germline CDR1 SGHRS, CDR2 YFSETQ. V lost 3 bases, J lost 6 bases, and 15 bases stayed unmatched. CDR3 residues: CASSSVRTGVTVEQYF. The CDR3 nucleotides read TGCGCCAGCAGCTCAGTACGAACAGGGGTTACGGTCGAGCAGTACTTC.